Sequencing of this T cell receptor beta chain was carried out in a study of cytomegalovirus exposure and HLA in healthy donors (dated by TCRdb to the late 2010s). For the study in its entirety: An earlier analysis of some 600 of the donors reported approximately 260 Gb of sequence data and around 110 million unique TCR beta sequences obtained from roughly 180 million T cells. The later analysis used no new phenotypic data to find candidate immune exposures, relying instead on TCR beta sequences and their occurrence across donors. Typing coverage varied by locus: roughly 620-640 donors for A, B, C, DRB1 and DQB1; approximately 500 for DQA1; 600 to 610 for DPA1; approximately 490 for DPB1. A handful of DR-DQ haplotypes were handled as single units for association and clustering because linkage in the cohort was strong. To study patterns of TCR occurrence, a later analysis re-analyzed previously published TCR beta repertoires from around 660 donors and added high-resolution HLA genotyping. Among around 400 genotyped donors of the cohort, an average of about 240,000 unique TCR beta nucleotide sequences were sequenced per donor, roughly 20% of them non-productive. HLA typing covered class I and class II loci at four-digit resolution. An early release that covered around 590 HLA-typed donors contained approximately 300 gigabases of sequencing data and approximately 85 million unique TCR sequences. An earlier analysis of 587 of the donors used high-throughput TCR beta sequencing to judge whether each TCR beta V gene segment behaved as functional or pseudogenic. To predict cytomegalovirus infection status, the study combined high-throughput TCR immunosequencing, statistical association of individual TCRs with disease status, and machine learning. Besides the first cohort of around 670 subjects, a separate validation cohort made up of 95 to 150 different subjects was used. The study was designed to test whether signatures of past pathogen exposure could be identified by cataloging public T cell receptors. A later genetic analysis used genome-wide SNP genotypes for about three fifths of the 666 donors, treating that subset as a discovery cohort. Donor age, sex, ethnicity and CMV serostatus were compiled together with the repertoire data. Among the roughly 400 genotyped donors, more than 70% belonged to the genetic ancestry cluster associated with self-reported Caucasian donors. Every discovery cohort repertoire had been produced on one sequencing platform. The T cell repertoires of several hundred subjects were profiled by immunosequencing and related to cytomegalovirus serostatus. The paper as a whole reports these results and caveats: When HLA alleles, especially DR and DQ, strongly co-occurred, attributing TCR associations to individual alleles was difficult. In a later analysis, 15,000 to 20,000 TCR beta sequences were associated with specific HLA alleles at a false discovery rate of 0.05. According to the authors, the approach could potentially be generalized to other disease states and immunological phenotypes. An earlier analysis of around 600 of the donors showed that most TCR beta V segments appeared in productive rearrangements either about 87% or about 30% of the time, which broadly matched IMGT annotations. In vitro tests confirmed that a few of the cytomegalovirus-associated TCR beta chains recognize cytomegalovirus antigens. Cytomegalovirus status was reported to be diagnosed by the classifier with high specificity and sensitivity in both the original and validation cohorts. Most TCR sequences were observed very rarely across donors, whereas some public TCRs were present in many individuals. This cohort had only TCR beta chains sequenced, and the lack of alpha or paired-chain data limited which features could be detected. A later genetic analysis associated a missense DCLRE1C variant with V-gene and J-gene trimming of TCR beta chains, and an independent cohort replicated the association. Correlated functional status among segregating V segments might be attributable to linkage disequilibrium, but an unknown experimental factor could not be ruled out. A later analysis found that HLA-associated TCR beta chains were more clonally expanded and had lower generation probabilities than equally common non-associated chains. For the cohort, immune exposure information was limited to CMV serostatus. Because HLA typing was missing for some donors at each locus, association tests included only the typed subset. A later analysis found that most CMV-associated TCR beta chains appeared HLA-restricted, with HLA associations seemingly driven largely by CMV exposure. Because counts were too low, roughly 16 rarely observed V segments, including chromosome 9 orphons, were excluded from the earlier analysis of under 650 of the donors. In the study, around 160 TCR beta chains were listed as associated with cytomegalovirus. A later analysis reported that several top co-occurrence clusters appeared linked to parvovirus B19, influenza, CMV and Epstein-Barr virus. A later analysis found that TCR association rates varied across HLA loci, with DRB1 alleles showing the most associated TCRs and HLA-C alleles the fewest. Presence/absence analyses assumed roughly uniform sequencing depth across donors, an assumption that may not hold. A cluster of highly shared sequence variants was judged likely to represent a technical artifact of the sequencing pipeline. Compared with the approximately 720-donor mean, donors in an Asian-associated ancestry cluster had fewer N-insertions in productive TCRs, according to a later genetic analysis. A further reported finding was that TCR beta sequences accurately predicted the HLA-A and HLA-B alleles for most subjects in the first cohort.

As for this clone: The specificity of this receptor is unknown. The record has no base qualities; no much larger clone is one base away.

Library creation used the immunoSEQ multiplex PCR assay. A mixture of 60 forward primers for TCR Vbeta segments and 13 reverse primers for TCR Jbeta segments was used in the multiplex PCR. Amplification of the CDR3 region of rearranged TCR beta genes was performed with a multiplex PCR assay on genomic DNA. The Illumina HiSeq System was used to sequence the amplified TCR beta libraries as 87-base-pair reads. Turning to the authors' computational methods: Across the 670 or so repertoires, a later analysis counted 78 million or so unique TCR beta chains, 8.5 million to 12 million of which were shared by at least two donors. A nearest-neighbor algorithm error-corrected the raw reads and collapsed the reads into unique sequences, merging closely related sequences to remove PCR and sequencing errors. CDR3 sequences were aligned to IMGT reference sequences to assign V, D and J gene segments. For a sequence to be retained, a match of at least six nucleotides was required to both a V gene segment and a J gene segment. A rearrangement was called productive if the CDR3 had no stop codons and remained in frame with V and J, and every other rearrangement was called non-productive. Following IMGT convention, CDR3 was defined as the stretch from the second conserved V-encoded cysteine up to the conserved J-encoded phenylalanine. The earlier analysis of fewer than 750 of the donors excluded sequences that lacked an unambiguous match to a single V gene segment. In an earlier analysis of several hundred of the donors, V segments were called functional above 56.7% productive rearrangements and were called segregating when the between-donor standard deviation exceeded 5%. A statistical classification framework was developed to diagnose cytomegalovirus status using the catalog of TCR beta chain sequences. V and J gene assignment, in a later analysis, came from comparing TCR nucleotide sequences with IMGT/GENE-DB human TR gene sequences. A later analysis assigned CDR3 sequences and most-parsimonious VDJ recombination scenarios with the TCRdist pipeline. In a later analysis, each TCR beta chain was defined by its CDR3 amino acid sequence together with its V-gene family, and reads without a unique V-gene family were excluded. To address suspected cross-contamination and a sequencing artifact, a later analysis removed a few hundred highly shared, low-generation-probability nucleotide sequences. In a later analysis, a clonal expansion index for each public chain was calculated from normalized within-repertoire ranks of inferred template counts. In a later analysis, generation probabilities were computed with a VDJ recombination model fitted to out-of-frame rearrangements, and the resulting probabilities were checked against IGoR. In a later analysis, TCR-TCR, TCR-HLA and TCR-CMV co-occurrence was scored with hypergeometric tests, and a repertoire-size bias correction was applied to TCR pairs. A later analysis estimated false discovery rates by permuting HLA or CMV assignments 20 times. In a later analysis, co-occurring TCRs were grouped using DBSCAN, and TCRdist sequence similarity was added for clustering within HLA-allele-positive subsets. Repertoires with fewer than 30,000 or more than 120,000 public chains, plus five repertoires with anomalous nucleotide sharing, were excluded from co-occurrence clustering. TCRdb took this table from immuneACCESS and kept in-frame rearrangements with V and J called. Such tables lack part of the clones; where checked against another copy, unresolved V genes explain under half of the gap, and the rest is unexplained. The DNA gave D and trimming, while V, J and clone size come from that table. A total of some 200,000 clones appear in this sample, under 85% of them only once. Of the sample, more than 1.5% falls within the top ten clones.

The cohort comprised more than 550 healthy bone marrow donors. At the time of sampling, all cohort members were nominally healthy, though unrecorded immune exposures were likely present. The donor was CMV seronegative and was included in the group of a few hundred seronegative cohort members. Every donor gave a peripheral blood sample, and the peripheral blood mononuclear cells from that sample were used for TCR beta sequencing. The Qiagen DNeasy Blood Extraction Kit was used to extract genomic DNA from the blood cell samples. The sequence derives from a man in his forties or fifties in good health and CMV-seronegative. Sequencing used PBMCs.

The nucleotide sequence reads as follows: TGTGCCAGTAACGCCCCAGGGGTCGGTACTGAAGCTTTCTTT. It specifies CASNAPGVGTEAFF. The chain uses TRBV19 and TRBJ1-1; TRBD1 is a possible D gene, resting on 6 matching bases. Trimming at the junction amounts to 7 bases on V and 5 bases on J, and the germline ends lie 17 bases apart. Reading the germline V gene (reference sequence) gives CDR1 LNHDA and CDR2 SQIVND. Spanning cysteine to phenylalanine, the CDR3 consists of 14 amino acids. Only CDR3 DNA is held: 42 bases, read in frame from base 1.